Sequencing of this T cell receptor (beta chain) was carried out in a study of T cells in Graves' hyperthyroidism and ophthalmopathy. The study, taken as a whole, reports: Ophthalmopathy prediction by the model preceded onset by a median about 6.3 months. Separating ophthalmopathy from stable hyperthyroidism was achieved by a 13 V-J model.

Points on this clonotype: Its antigen is not identified.

Graves' hyperthyroidism without ophthalmopathy progression within 18 months was termed stable. The PBMCs studied were ones that came from about 9.9 ml fresh peripheral blood. V gave up 5 bases and J gave up 5 bases; unmatched junction bases: 17. CDR3 length equals 19 residues. CDR1 and CDR2 from the germline V gene are SGHVS and FQNEAQ. Amplification yielded TCR beta CDR3 regions, with RNA transcripts as the source. Primed by the HTBI set, a first-round RT-PCR was run on the TCR CDR3. TCRdb re-called the multiplex PCR reads through MiXCR, storing one row per CDR3 protein. The sample has about 340,000 distinct CDR3 sequences; approximately 22% are singletons.

The sequence came from a woman between 50 and 59 years old with Graves' hyperthyroidism. This rearrangement joins TRBV7-8 to TRBJ2-1; 11 bases agree with TRBD2. Sample: blood. CDR3: CASSQLGTSGTPLNNEQFF. CDR3 in DNA: TGTGCCAGCAGCCAACTCGGGACTAGCGGCACCCCCTTGAACAATGAGCAGTTCTTC. The full variable domain, in which reference TRBV7-8 and TRBJ2-1 provide the parts outside the CDR3, is GAGVSQSPRYKVAKRGQDVALRCDPISGHVSLFWYQQALGQGPEFLTYFQNEAQLDKSGLPSDRFFAERPEGSVSTLKIQRTQQEDSAVYLCASSQLGTSGTPLNNEQFFGPGTRLTVL.